This is a list of T cell receptor beta chains from one sample in a study of T cells in tuberculosis. Assay used: immunoSEQ multiplex PCR; TCRdb lists only in-frame clones, some missing. The table shows 30,000 to 45,000 clones, with about 93% occurring only once. Sequencing input: PBMCs. Every receptor here comes from a donor between 10 and 29 years old with latent tuberculosis or without tuberculosis infection. CDR3s include the opening cysteine and the closing phenylalanine or tryptophan. D genes are given only for firm matches. The size field is filled for only some rows; it gives once, few, many or a size class.

clone size	D gene	V gene	J gene	CDR3 DNA	CDR3 protein
.	.	TRBV7-3	TRBJ2-3	TGTGCCAGCAGCTCCTCGAGCCAATCGGGCAGGGCACGCACAGATACGCAGTATTTT	CASSSSSQSGRARTDTQYF
.	.	TRBV29-1	TRBJ2-7	TGCAGCGTGGTATTGAGGGGGTCCTACGAGCAGTACTTC	CSVVLRGSYEQYF
.	.	TRBV9	TRBJ1-2	TGTGCCAGCAGCGTAGTCTTGACTGGAAGTTATGGCTACACCTTC	CASSVVLTGSYGYTF
.	TRBD1	TRBV15	TRBJ2-1	TGTGCCACCAGCCGAAAGACAGGGGATTACAATGAGCAGTTCTTC	CATSRKTGDYNEQFF
.	TRBD1	TRBV10-3	TRBJ1-2	TGTGCCATCAGTGACAGGGGGGACTATGGCTACACCTTC	CAISDRGDYGYTF
.	.	TRBV30	TRBJ2-7	TGTGCCTGGGGCAGGGTTGCCTACGAGCAGTACTTC	CAWGRVAYEQYF
.	.	TRBV12-5	TRBJ1-2	TGTGCTAGTGGTTTGGGTGGAGGACAGCTTGTTTTTTATGGCTACACCTTC	CASGLGGGQLVFYGYTF
.	TRBD1	TRBV25-1	TRBJ2-7	TGTGCCAGCAGTCGGAGGACAGGGGAACACGAGCAGTACTTC	CASSRRTGEHEQYF
.	.	TRBV5-6	TRBJ2-7	TGTGCCAGCAGCTTGTCCCGGGCCCAGCGGGCCTACGAGCAGTACTTC	CASSLSRAQRAYEQYF
.	TRBD2	TRBV27	TRBJ2-7	TGTGCCAGCAGTTTGGGGGGGAGTGGCGAGCAGTACTTC	CASSLGGSGEQYF
once	.	TRBV7-2	TRBJ1-5	TGTGCCAGCAGCCAACAGGGATTCGAAGGTCAGCCCCAGCATTTT	CASSQQGFEGQPQHF
.	.	TRBV23-1	TRBJ1-6	TGCGCCACCGGGGTGTATACAGGGCTCTATAATTCACCCCTCCACTTT	CATGVYTGLYNSPLHF
.	.	TRBV5-1	TRBJ1-2	TGCGCCAGCAGCATAGACAGAAACTATGGCTACACCTTC	CASSIDRNYGYTF
.	.	TRBV5-1	TRBJ1-2	TGCGCCAGCAGCCTGACCGACGGCAACTTCGGGTATGGCTACACCTTC	CASSLTDGNFGYGYTF
.	.	TRBV19	TRBJ1-2	TGTGCCAGTAGTTCACGTTCCGGGGGACCCCACTATGGCTACACCTTC	CASSSRSGGPHYGYTF